The 8 T cell receptor beta chains in this list originate from one sample, sequenced in a study of T cell repertoires in cytomegalovirus infection. Their antigens are not known. TCRdb independently ran MiXCR on the reads; one entry per CDR3 protein. The sample consists of roughly 800,000 distinct CDR3 sequences, almost 30% of them appearing once. The input for sequencing was cultured CD8+ T cells from PBMCs, taken from culture after CMV antigen stimulation. These receptors all come from a human donor in good health (CMV status not recorded). Some clones in this sample may be carry-over from other donors' samples.

Comments on this clonotype: An end of the junction does not agree with germline; a read error may underlie this. The V gene is TRBV6-2 or TRBV6-3, the J gene TRBJ2-7; D gene uncertain. Germline V gene sequence: CDR1 MNHEY, CDR2 SVGEGT. This CDR3 comprises 12 residues. The CDR3 nucleotides are TGTGCCAGCGGTTACCTCCCGGGCGAGCAGTACTTC. Translating it yields CASGYLPGEQYF.

In this sample, this clonotype turned up a few times. The chain combines TRBV6-2 or TRBV6-3 with TRBJ2-7, with no clear D. In germline, CDR1 is MNHEY, CDR2 SVGEGT. V was pared by 7 bases and J by 3 bases, with 16 bases between. CDR3 length equals 14 residues. CDR3 region: CASIQLSRIYEQYV. As DNA, the CDR3 is TGTGCCAGCATACAACTGAGTCGGATCTACGAGCAGTACGTC.

There are many counts of this clonotype. This chain joins TRBV7-2 and TRBJ1-2, with D possibly TRBD1 on 6 matching bases. Germline V gene data show CDR1 as SGHTA and CDR2 as FQGNSA. CDR3 size: 15 residues. Deletions cut 3 bases from V and 4 bases from J, with 15 bases between. CDR3 loop: CASSFPGVEGYGYTF. The CDR3 bases are TGTGCCAGCAGCTTCCCAGGGGTTGAGGGCTATGGCTACACCTTC.

The chain uses TRBV7-6 and TRBJ2-3, with TRBD2 matching over 9 bases. V lost 5 bases to trimming and J lost 2 bases; unmatched junction nucleotides: 8. This CDR3 has 16 amino acids. Germline assignment: CDR1 SGHVS and CDR2 FNYEAQ. CDR3 sequence reads: CASSPEIAGATDTQYF. CDR3 coding DNA: TGTGCCAGCAGCCCGGAGATAGCGGGGGCCACAGATACGCAGTATTTT.

This clonotype has only a few counts. The rearrangement uses TRBV7-9 and TRBJ1-3; a weak D match, TRBD1 (6 bases). The CDR3 has 15 amino acids. In germline, CDR1 is SEHNR, CDR2 FQNEAQ (reference sequence). The V end lost 5 bases, the J end lost 7 bases, and 18 bases lay between the germline ends. The CDR3 is CASSPTGFWGNTIYF. In DNA form, the CDR3 reads TGTGCCAGCAGCCCAACAGGGTTTTGGGGTAACACCATATATTTT.

The rearrangement links TRBV11-2 to TRBJ1-2, with D perhaps TRBD1 (5 bases). With 5 bases removed from V and 0 bases from J, the gap between germline ends came to 19 bases. CDR3 length: 17 residues. Germline lookup yields CDR1 SGHAT and CDR2 FQNNGV. CDR3 sequence: CASSPEGRQWANYGYTF. The CDR3 DNA is TGTGCCAGCAGCCCAGAGGGGAGGCAGTGGGCTAACTATGGCTACACCTTC. The variable domain in full, with the rest retrieved from reference TRBV11-2 and TRBJ1-2, is EAGVAQSPRYKIIEKRQSVAFWCNPISGHATLYWYQQILGQGPKLLIQFQNNGVVDDSQLPKDRFSAERLKGVDSTLKIQPAKLEDSAVYLCASSPEGRQWANYGYTFGSGTRLTVV.

This clonotype was detected only a few times. This sequence joins TRBV29-1 and TRBJ2-7; either TRBD1 or TRBD2 may fit D (5 bases each). Trimming shortened V by 6 bases and J by 3 bases, and 9 bases separated the two germline ends. Germline CDR1 SQVTM, CDR2 ANQGSEA. The CDR3 is made up of 11 amino acids. In DNA form, the CDR3 reads TGCAGCGTCGGGGACGGCTACGAGCAGTACGTC. It codes for CSVGDGYEQYV.

The table lists this clonotype with a few counts. J is TRBJ2-7 and V is TRBV29-1, with D possibly matching TRBD1 (6 bases). The CDR3 runs 13 residues. V was clipped by 5 bases and J by 1 base, with 12 bases between them. Germline V lookup: CDR1 SQVTM, CDR2 ANQGSEA. The CDR3 sequence is CSVRTGLSYEQYF. In DNA, the CDR3 is TGCAGCGTTAGAACAGGGTTGTCCTACGAGCAGTACTTC.